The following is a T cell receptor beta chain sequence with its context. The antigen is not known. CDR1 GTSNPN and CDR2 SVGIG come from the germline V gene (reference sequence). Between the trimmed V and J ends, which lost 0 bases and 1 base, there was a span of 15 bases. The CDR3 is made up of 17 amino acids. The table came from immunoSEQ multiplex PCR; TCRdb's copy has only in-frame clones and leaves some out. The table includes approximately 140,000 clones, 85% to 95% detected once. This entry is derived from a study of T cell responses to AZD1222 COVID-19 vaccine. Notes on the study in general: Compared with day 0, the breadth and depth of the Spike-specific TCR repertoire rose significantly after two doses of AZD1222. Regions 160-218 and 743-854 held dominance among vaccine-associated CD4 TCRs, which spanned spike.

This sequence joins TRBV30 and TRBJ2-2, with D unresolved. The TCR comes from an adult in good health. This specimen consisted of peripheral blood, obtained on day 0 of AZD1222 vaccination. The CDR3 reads CAWSVTLLRLNTGELFF. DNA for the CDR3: TGTGCCTGGAGTGTAACTCTTCTGCGGCTGAACACCGGGGAGCTGTTTTTT.